The 3 T cell receptor beta chains listed next were all sequenced from one sample in a study of early T cells in non-severe SARS-CoV-2 infection (TCRdb year 2021). Libraries were built with 5' RACE. The data were produced on a NextSeq 500. TCRdb ran its own pipeline on the public reads, namely fastp trimming at Q25 and MiXCR clone calling, and kept in-frame beta chains. Rows merge per CDR3 protein into single entries with the most common DNA and genes. The sample table records 85,000 to 90,000 distinct CDR3 sequences; roughly 14% of these occur just once. Less than 0.6% of the sample comes from the top ten. Sequencing was performed on whole blood. All receptors come from an adult who was a healthcare worker with PCR-confirmed SARS-CoV-2 infection or an uninfected control (not recorded which).

This clonotype was counted ten times or more. DNA for the CDR3: TGTGCCAGCAGCTTAGGTTTGGGAATGGCCTCCGGGGAGCTGTTTTTT. This encodes CASSLGLGMASGELFF. The rearrangement joins TRBV7-6 to TRBJ2-2; no clear D. Germline V gene data show CDR1 as SGHVS and CDR2 as FNYEAQ. Trimming shortened V by 1 base and J by 6 bases, and 15 bases separated the two germline ends. CDR3 length equals 16 residues.

In this sample, this clonotype turned up a few times. The rearrangement links TRBV10-1 to TRBJ1-1, with D possibly TRBD1 on 6 matching bases. V was pared by 0 bases and J by 3 bases, with 20 bases between. Germline assignment: CDR1 WNHNN and CDR2 SYGVQD (reference sequence). This CDR3 is 18 amino acids long. In DNA form, the CDR3 reads TGCGCCAGCAGTGAGTCTGCTACGTATGGGGGGCCCGACACTGAAGCTTTCTTT. Its translation is CASSESATYGGPDTEAFF.

Many counts were recorded for this clonotype. The genes are TRBV29-1 and TRBJ2-3, with D maybe TRBD1 (6 bases). From germline, CDR1 is SQVTM and CDR2 ANQGSEA. Trimming pared 5 bases from V and 2 bases from J, leaving 17 bases between. The CDR3 runs to 15 residues. Here the CDR3 reads CSVWGDRQSTDTQYF. The CDR3 region has the DNA TGCAGCGTTTGGGGTGACAGGCAATCCACAGATACGCAGTATTTT.